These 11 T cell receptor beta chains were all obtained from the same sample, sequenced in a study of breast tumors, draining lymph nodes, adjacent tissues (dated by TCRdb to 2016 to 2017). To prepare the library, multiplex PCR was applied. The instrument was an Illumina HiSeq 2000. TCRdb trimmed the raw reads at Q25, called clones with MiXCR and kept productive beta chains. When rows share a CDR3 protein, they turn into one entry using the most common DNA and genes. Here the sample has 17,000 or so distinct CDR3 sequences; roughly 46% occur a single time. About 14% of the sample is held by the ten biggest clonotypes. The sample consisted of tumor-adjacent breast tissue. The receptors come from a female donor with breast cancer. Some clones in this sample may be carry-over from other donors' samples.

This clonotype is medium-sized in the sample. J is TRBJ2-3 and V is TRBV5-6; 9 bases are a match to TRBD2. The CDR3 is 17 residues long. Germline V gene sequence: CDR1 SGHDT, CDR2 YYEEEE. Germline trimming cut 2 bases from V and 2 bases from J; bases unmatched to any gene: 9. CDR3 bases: TGTGCCAGCAGCTTCGGGGTTTCTAGCGGGGCCACAGATACGCAGTATTTT. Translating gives CASSFGVSSGATDTQYF. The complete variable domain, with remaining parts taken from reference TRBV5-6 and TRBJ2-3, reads DAGVTQSPTHLIKTRGQQVTLRCSPKSGHDTVSWYQQALGQGPQFIFQYYEEEERQRGNFPDRFSGHQFPNYSSELNVNALLLGDSALYLCASSFGVSSGATDTQYFGPGTRLTVL.

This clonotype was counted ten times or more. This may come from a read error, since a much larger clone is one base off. This CDR3 reads CASSFTMEKYF. The CDR3 DNA is TGTGCCAGCAGTTTCACTATGGAAAAGTACTTC. The chain uses TRBV12-3 or TRBV12-4 and TRBJ2-7; D is unclear. The germline V and J ends were trimmed by 3 bases and 11 bases, with 11 bases remaining between them. This CDR3 spans 11 amino acids.

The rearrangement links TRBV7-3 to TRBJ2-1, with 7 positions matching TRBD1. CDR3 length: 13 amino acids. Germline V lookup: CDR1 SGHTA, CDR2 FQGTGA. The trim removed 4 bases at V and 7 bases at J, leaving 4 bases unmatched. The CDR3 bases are TGTGCCAGCAGCTCCACAGGGGTAAATGAGCAGTTCTTC. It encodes CASSSTGVNEQFF.

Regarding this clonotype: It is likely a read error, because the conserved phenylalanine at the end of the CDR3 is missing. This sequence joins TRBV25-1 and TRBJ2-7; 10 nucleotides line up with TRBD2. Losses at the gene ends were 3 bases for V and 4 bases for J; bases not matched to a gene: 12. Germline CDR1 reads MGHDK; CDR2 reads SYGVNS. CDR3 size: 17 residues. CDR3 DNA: TGTGCCAGCAGTGATAGCTCTAGCGGGAGATCCTGGTACGAGCAGTACTCC. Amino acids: CASSDSSSGRSWYEQYS.

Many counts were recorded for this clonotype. The CDR3 sequence: CASRLGLYNEQFF. CDR3 in DNA: TGTGCCAGCAGGTTGGGGCTCTACAATGAGCAGTTCTTC. V is TRBV12-3 or TRBV12-4 and J is TRBJ2-1; D is perhaps TRBD1 (5 bases). This CDR3 has 13 residues. V was pared by 6 bases and J by 3 bases, with 9 bases between.

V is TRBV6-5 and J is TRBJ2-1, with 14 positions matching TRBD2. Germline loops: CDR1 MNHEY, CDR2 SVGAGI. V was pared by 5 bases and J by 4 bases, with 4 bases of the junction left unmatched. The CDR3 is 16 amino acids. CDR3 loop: CASSRRLAGGYNEQFF. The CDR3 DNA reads TGTGCCAGCAGTCGCCGACTAGCGGGGGGGTACAATGAGCAGTTCTTC.

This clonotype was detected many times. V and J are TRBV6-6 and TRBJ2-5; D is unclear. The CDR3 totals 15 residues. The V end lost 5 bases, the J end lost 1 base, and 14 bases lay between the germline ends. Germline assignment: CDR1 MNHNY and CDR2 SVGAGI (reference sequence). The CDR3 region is CASSHARTSQETQYF. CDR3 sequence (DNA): TGTGCCAGCAGTCACGCCAGGACCAGCCAAGAGACCCAGTACTTC.

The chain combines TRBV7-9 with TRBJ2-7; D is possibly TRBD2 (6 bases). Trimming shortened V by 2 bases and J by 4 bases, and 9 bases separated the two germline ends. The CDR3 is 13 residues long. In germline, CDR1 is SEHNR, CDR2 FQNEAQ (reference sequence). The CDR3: CASSLPGTYEQYF. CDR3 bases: TGTGCCAGCAGCTTACCGGGGACTTACGAGCAGTACTTC.

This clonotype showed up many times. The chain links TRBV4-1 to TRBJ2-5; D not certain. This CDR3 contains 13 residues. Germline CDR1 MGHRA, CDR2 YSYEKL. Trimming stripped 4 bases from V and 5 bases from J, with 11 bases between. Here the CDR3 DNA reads TGCGCCAGCAGCCTGACCCTAGGGGAGACCCAGTACTTC. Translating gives CASSLTLGETQYF.

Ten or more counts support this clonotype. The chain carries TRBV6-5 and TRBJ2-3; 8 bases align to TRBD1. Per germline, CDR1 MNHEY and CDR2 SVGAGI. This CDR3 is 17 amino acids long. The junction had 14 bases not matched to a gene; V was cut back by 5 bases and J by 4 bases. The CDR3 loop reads CASSPARGQGGADTQYF. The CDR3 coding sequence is TGTGCCAGCAGTCCCGCTCGAGGACAGGGTGGTGCAGATACGCAGTATTTT.

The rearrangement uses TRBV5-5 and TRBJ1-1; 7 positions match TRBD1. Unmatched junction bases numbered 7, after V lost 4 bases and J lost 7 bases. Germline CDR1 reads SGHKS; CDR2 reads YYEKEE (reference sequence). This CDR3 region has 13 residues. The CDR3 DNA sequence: TGTGCCAGCAGCCTTGACAGGGTTGTTGAAGCTTTCTTT. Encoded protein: CASSLDRVVEAFF. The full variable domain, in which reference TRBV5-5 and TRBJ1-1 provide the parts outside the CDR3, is DAGVTQSPTHLIKTRGQQVTLRCSPISGHKSVSWYQQVLGQGPQFIFQYYEKEERGRGNFPDRFSARQFPNYSSELNVNALLLGDSALYLCASSLDRVVEAFFGQGTRLTVV.